Described below is a single T cell receptor beta chain sequence and its context. It lacks a known antigen. It has no much larger one-base neighbor in the sample; base qualities were not kept. The germline V gene gives CDR1 as WSHSY and CDR2 as SAAADI. Unmatched junction bases come to 6, with V trimmed by 6 bases and J by 2 bases. The CDR3 sequence holds 15 residues, the cysteine and phenylalanine included. The only DNA kept is the CDR3, 45 bases in frame from the first base. The Qiagen DNeasy kit was used to extract genomic DNA both from unsorted PBMCs and from the negatively selected CD4+ and CD8+ fractions. Amplification of TCR beta CDR3 regions was done by immunoSEQ multiplex PCR with primers that anneal to V and J segments. A synthetic immune receptor repertoire was used to minimize amplification bias, and any residual bias was removed computationally once sequencing was done. In the original analysis: Custom Python scripts were used to quantify repertoire diversity as the Shannon entropy index. Unsorted, CD4+ and CD8+ repertoires were analyzed separately, except for combined analyses in which CD4+ and CD8+ sequences were merged in silico. Clonal expansion was defined as at least a 2-fold frequency increase after treatment relative to C1D1, with a pseudocount of 0.5 for undetected baseline clones. Clones with 0 or 1 copy at C1D1 were defined as singleton clones, while clones with 2 or more copies were defined as non-singleton clones. Clones expanded in unsorted samples were assigned a CD4+, CD8+ or unknown annotation through matching of protein sequences in sorted samples from the same patient. Wilcoxon tests were applied to paired samples to test diversity changes from C1D1 to C4D1. TCRdb obtained this table from immuneACCESS and retained in-frame rearrangements with V and J assigned. These tables miss some clones; where compared with another copy, unresolved V genes account for less than half of the shortfall, and the remainder is unexplained. Clone size and the V and J calls come from that table; the DNA yielded D and trimming. The sample contains tens of thousands of clones, roughly 90% of them found a single time. About 9.8% of the sample rests with the top ten.

Read against the paper, the sample's time point label means: cycle 1 day 1 (C1D1), immediately before nivolumab initiation. Relapse after autologous stem cell transplantation had occurred in all trial patients, and cohorts A, B and C were distinguished by prior brentuximab vedotin exposure. The trial cohort was composed of around 60 patients with relapsed/refractory classical Hodgkin lymphoma, for whom complete response, partial response or progressive disease was recorded as best overall response. In the multi-cohort phase II CheckMate 205 trial, trial patients received single-agent nivolumab. Best overall response was determined by an independent review committee according to the 2007 International Working Group response criteria. Trial PBMCs were collected just before the start of nivolumab (C1D1) and during therapy at cycle 2 day 1 and cycle 4 day 1. Peripheral blood was collected in 8 mL Vacutainer Cell Preparation Tubes, from which PBMCs were isolated by centrifugation and then cryopreserved.

This sample is drawn from a study of PD-1 blockade in classical Hodgkin lymphoma (dated by TCRdb to 2020 to 2021). Describing the broader study: Nivolumab dosing was 3 mg/kg intravenously every 2 weeks, continuing until either disease progression or unacceptable toxicity. The study used CyTOF and TCR beta sequencing to define a peripheral blood immune signature of response to PD-1 blockade in classical Hodgkin lymphoma.

Study-level results and caveats: A significant rise by C4D1 was seen in CD4+ but not CD8+ TCR diversity (p=0.0027 vs p=0.16), with the rise being most apparent in complete responders (p=0.02). The study covered only a single clinical trial cohort, and the causes of the repertoire differences, possibly disease activity or prior therapy, were still not defined. Baseline TCR diversity was reported as lower in newly diagnosed patients than in healthy donors, and lower still in relapsed/refractory patients. Trial patients with a complete response had baseline diversity similar to that of newly diagnosed patients, while partial responders and progressors had significantly lower diversity. Patients starting nivolumab less than 1 year after ASCT had lower diversity and were excluded from later analyses to avoid confounding by immune reconstitution.

The sequence is built from TRBV10-2 and TRBJ2-1; the central 8 bases match TRBD2. The starting material was peripheral blood mononuclear cells (PBMCs), obtained at baseline. The sequence came from a human donor with classical Hodgkin lymphoma. The DNA sequence reads TGCGCCAGCAGGCCCACTAGCGGCCCCTACAATGAGCAGTTCTTC. Translated, it reads CASRPTSGPYNEQFF.